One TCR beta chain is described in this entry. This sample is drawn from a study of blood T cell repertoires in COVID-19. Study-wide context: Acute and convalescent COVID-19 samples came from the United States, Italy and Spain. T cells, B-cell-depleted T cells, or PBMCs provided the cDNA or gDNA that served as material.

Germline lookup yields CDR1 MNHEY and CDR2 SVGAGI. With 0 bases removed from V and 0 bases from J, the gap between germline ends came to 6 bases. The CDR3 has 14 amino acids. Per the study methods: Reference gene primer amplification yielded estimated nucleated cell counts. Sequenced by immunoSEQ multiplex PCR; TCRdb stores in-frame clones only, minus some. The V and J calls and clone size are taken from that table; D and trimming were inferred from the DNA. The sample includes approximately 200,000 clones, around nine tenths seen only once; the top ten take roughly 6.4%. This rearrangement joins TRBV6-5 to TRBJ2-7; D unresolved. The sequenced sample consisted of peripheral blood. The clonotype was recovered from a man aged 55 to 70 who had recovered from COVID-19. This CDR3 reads CASSYSYSSYEQYF. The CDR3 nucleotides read TGTGCCAGCAGTTACTCCTACAGCTCCTACGAGCAGTACTTC.